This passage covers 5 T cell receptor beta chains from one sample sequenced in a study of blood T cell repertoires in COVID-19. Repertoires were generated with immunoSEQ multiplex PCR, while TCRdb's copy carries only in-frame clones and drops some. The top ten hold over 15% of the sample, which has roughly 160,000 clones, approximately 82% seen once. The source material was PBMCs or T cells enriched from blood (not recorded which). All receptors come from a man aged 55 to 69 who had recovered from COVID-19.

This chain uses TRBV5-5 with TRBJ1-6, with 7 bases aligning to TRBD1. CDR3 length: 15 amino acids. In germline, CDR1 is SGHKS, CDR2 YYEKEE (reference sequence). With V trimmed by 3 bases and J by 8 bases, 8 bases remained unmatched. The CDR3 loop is CASSSQGSLDSPLHF. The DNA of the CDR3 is TGTGCCAGCAGCTCACAGGGGTCGCTTGATTCACCCCTCCACTTT.

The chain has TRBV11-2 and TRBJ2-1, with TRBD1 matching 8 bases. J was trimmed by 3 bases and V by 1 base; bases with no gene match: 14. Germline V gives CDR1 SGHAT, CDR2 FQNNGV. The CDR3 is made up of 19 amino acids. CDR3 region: CASSLVRGTGSLNYNEQFF. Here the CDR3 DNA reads TGTGCCAGCAGCTTAGTTCGGGGGACAGGAAGCCTAAACTACAATGAGCAGTTCTTC.

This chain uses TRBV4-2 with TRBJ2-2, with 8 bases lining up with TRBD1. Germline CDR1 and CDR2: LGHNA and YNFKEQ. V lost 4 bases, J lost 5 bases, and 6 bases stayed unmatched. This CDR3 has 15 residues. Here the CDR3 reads CASSRATGGTGELFF. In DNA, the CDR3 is TGTGCCAGCAGCCGTGCAACAGGGGGTACCGGGGAGCTGTTTTTT.

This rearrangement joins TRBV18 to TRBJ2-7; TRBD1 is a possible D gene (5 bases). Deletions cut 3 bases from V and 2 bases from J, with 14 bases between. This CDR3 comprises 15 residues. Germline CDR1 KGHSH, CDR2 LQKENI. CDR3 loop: CASSPQGGTPYEQYF. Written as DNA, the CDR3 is TGTGCCAGCTCACCGCAGGGTGGCACCCCCTACGAGCAGTACTTC.

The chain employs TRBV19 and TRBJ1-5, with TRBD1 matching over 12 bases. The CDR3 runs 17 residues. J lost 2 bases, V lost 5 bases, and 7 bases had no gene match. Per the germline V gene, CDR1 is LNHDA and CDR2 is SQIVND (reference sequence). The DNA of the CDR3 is TGTGCCAGTAGTCCGGGACAGGGGGCTGATGGCAATCAGCCCCAGCATTTT. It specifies CASSPGQGADGNQPQHF.